This T cell receptor beta chain stems from a study of blood T cell repertoires in COVID-19. This CDR3 is 13 amino acids long. Trimming removed 2 bases from V and 6 bases from J, with 11 bases in between. CDR1 and CDR2 (germline): KGHSH, LQKENI. This clone was seen once. TCRdb keeps only in-frame clones here, not all; method: immunoSEQ multiplex PCR. The sample holds just over 250,000 clones, around nine tenths seen once. Sequencing was performed on peripheral blood. The TCR comes from a man in his forties who had recovered from COVID-19. The V gene is TRBV18, the J gene TRBJ2-7; the D gene is possibly TRBD1 (6 bases). CDR3 nucleotide sequence: TGTGCCAGCTCACCAGCCAGGGGTAGCGAGCAGTACTTC. Protein sequence: CASSPARGSEQYF. The whole variable domain, filled in from reference TRBV18 and TRBJ2-7, reads NAGVMQNPRHLVRRRGQEARLRCSPMKGHSHVYWYRQLPEEGLKFMVYLQKENIIDESGMPKERFSAEFPKEGPSILRIQQVVRGDSAAYFCASSPARGSEQYFGPGTRLTVT.